This T cell receptor beta chain was recorded in a study of T cell responses to AZD1222 COVID-19 vaccine. Assay: immunoSEQ multiplex PCR; the TCRdb copy retains only in-frame clones and omits some. This sample carries around 140,000 clones, 92% of them seen once, and the ten largest clones take roughly 3.5%. The ends were cut back, 5 bases at V and 6 bases at J, with 8 bases in the middle. Germline CDR1 reads LNHDA; CDR2 reads SQIVND (reference sequence). The CDR3 totals 13 residues. The TCR originated in an adult who received the AZD1222 COVID-19 vaccine. This specimen was peripheral blood, taken 28 days after the second AZD1222 dose. V is TRBV19 and J is TRBJ1-6; D unclear. The CDR3 DNA is TGTGCCAGTAGTCCGGCGGGTAATTCACCCCTCCACTTT. Protein product: CASSPAGNSPLHF.